This is a list of T cell receptor beta chains from one sample in a study of blood T cell repertoires in COVID-19. The table came from immunoSEQ multiplex PCR; TCRdb's copy has only in-frame clones and leaves some out. The sample has more than 90,000 clones, approximately 89% seen once. Sequencing was carried out using peripheral blood. Receptor source: a man in his forties or fifties with acute or convalescent COVID-19. The CDR3 runs from the conserved cysteine through the conserved F or W. The D gene is left open where the match is weak. Only some rows state a clone size, as once, few, many or a class for expanded clones.

TRBJ2-7,-,TRBV7-9,16,TRBD2,TGTGCCAGCAGCTCAACGGGGACTACTCACTCCTACGAGCAGTACTTC,CASSSTGTTHSYEQYF
TRBJ1-2,-,TRBV7-6,13,-,TGTGCCAGCAGCTTAGAAGGAGAATATGGCTACACCTTC,CASSLEGEYGYTF
TRBJ1-6,-,TRBV3-1/TRBV3-2,16,TRBD1,TGTGCCAGCAGCCGGGGACAGGGGGTGGTTAATTCACCCCTCCACTTT,CASSRGQGVVNSPLHF
TRBJ2-7,once,TRBV4-2,13,-,TGTGCCAGCAGCCAGGGGGCCTCCTACGAGCAGTACTTC,CASSQGASYEQYF
TRBJ1-2,-,TRBV6-6,15,TRBD1,TGTGCCAGCAGGGAGACAGGGGAGAGAGACTATGGCTACACCTTC,CASRETGERDYGYTF
TRBJ2-2,-,TRBV7-6,16,TRBD1,TGTGCCAGCAGCCCAAGACAGGGCGCCAGCATCGGGGAGCTGTTTTTT,CASSPRQGASIGELFF
TRBJ1-1,-,TRBV7-9,15,-,TGTGCCAGCAGCCTAGCCATGGAGGGGAACACTGAAGCTTTCTTT,CASSLAMEGNTEAFF
TRBJ2-7,-,TRBV29-1,14,TRBD1,TGCAGCGTAAGCCGGACAGGGGCGAAACCCGAGCAGTACTTC,CSVSRTGAKPEQYF
TRBJ1-2,-,TRBV7-2,14,-,TGTGCCAGCAGTACGTCCGACAGATCCTCTGGCTACACCTTC,CASSTSDRSSGYTF
TRBJ2-6,-,TRBV9,19,TRBD1,TGTGCCAGCAGCGTAGGGAGGACAGGGCGTCTCTCTGGGGCCAACGTCCTGACTTTC,CASSVGRTGRLSGANVLTF
TRBJ2-4,-,TRBV4-3,14,-,TGCGCCAGCAGCCAAGACCTGAGTTCGGGTATTCAGTACTTC,CASSQDLSSGIQYF
TRBJ2-7,-,TRBV6-6,15,TRBD2,TGTGCCAGCAGACTAGCGGGAGAGATCGGCCACGAGCAGTACTTC,CASRLAGEIGHEQYF
TRBJ2-1,-,TRBV19,14,TRBD2,TGTGCCAGTACCCCCAGCGGGATCTTCGGTGAGCAGTTCTTC,CASTPSGIFGEQFF
TRBJ2-3,-,TRBV5-1,16,TRBD1,TGCGCCAGCAGCTTGGAGGGCAGGGGGCGCCCAGATACGCAGTATTTT,CASSLEGRGRPDTQYF
TRBJ1-3,-,TRBV5-1,15,TRBD1,TGCGCCAGCAGCTGGACAGGGGGCGCAGAAAACACCATATATTTT,CASSWTGGAENTIYF
TRBJ1-1,-,TRBV18,13,-,TGTGCCAGCTCACTCGCGGAGAACACTGAAGCTTTCTTT,CASSLAENTEAFF
TRBJ2-2,-,TRBV7-9,13,TRBD1,TGTGCCGGGGGACAGACGTCCACCGGGGAGCTGTTTTTT,CAGGQTSTGELFF
TRBJ1-3,-,TRBV19,16,TRBD1,TGTGCCAGTAGTTCGCCGGACAGGGGGCCTGGAAACACCATATATTTT,CASSSPDRGPGNTIYF
TRBJ1-2,-,TRBV19,13,TRBD1,TGTGCCAGTAGCGTCACAGGGGTTAAGGGCTACACCTTC,CASSVTGVKGYTF
TRBJ1-1,-,TRBV6-2/TRBV6-3,14,TRBD1,TGTGCCAGCAGTGAGGGACAGGCGGGATCTGAAGCTTTCTTT,CASSEGQAGSEAFF
TRBJ2-2,-,TRBV5-6,14,TRBD2,TGTGCCAGCAGCTTCGGACTAGCCTCAGGGGAGCTGTTTTTT,CASSFGLASGELFF
TRBJ2-2,-,TRBV9,15,-,TGTGCCAGCAGCGGGAGCAACACGAACACCGGGGAGCTGTTTTTT,CASSGSNTNTGELFF
TRBJ2-7,-,TRBV6-5,14,TRBD2,TGTGCCAGCAGTCGACTAGCGGACTCCTACGAGCAGTACTTC,CASSRLADSYEQYF
TRBJ1-6,-,TRBV27,17,TRBD1,TGTGCCAGCGCTAGGACAGGGGGGGAGGAGAGGAATTCACCCCTCCACTTT,CASARTGGEERNSPLHF
TRBJ2-7,-,TRBV7-8,14,TRBD1,TGTGCCAGCAGCCTCGACAGGGTGTCCTACGAGCAGTACTTC,CASSLDRVSYEQYF
TRBJ2-2,once,TRBV4-2,16,TRBD1,TGTGCCAGCGGGTCTCAGGGGGCCGTGAATACCGGGGAGCTGTTTTTT,CASGSQGAVNTGELFF
TRBJ1-1,-,TRBV12-3/TRBV12-4,13,-,TGTGCCAGCAGTCCACAGGAGAACACTGAAGCTTTCTTT,CASSPQENTEAFF
TRBJ2-7,-,TRBV6-6,14,TRBD1,TGTGCCAGCAGTTGGACAGGGTCCAACTACGAGCAGTACTTC,CASSWTGSNYEQYF
TRBJ1-1,-,TRBV6-2/TRBV6-3,16,TRBD1,TGTGCCAGCAGTTATCCTTTTGGGACAGCAAACACTGAAGCTTTCTTT,CASSYPFGTANTEAFF
TRBJ1-1,once,TRBV5-1,16,-,TGCGCCAGCAGCCGCAGGGTCGGGGGTATTGGCACTGAAGCTTTCTTT,CASSRRVGGIGTEAFF
TRBJ2-3,-,TRBV7-9,16,TRBD2,TGTGCCAGCAGCCTCCGGACTAGCGGGAGCACAGATACGCAGTATTTT,CASSLRTSGSTDTQYF
TRBJ2-4,-,TRBV4-1,19,TRBD2,TGCGCCAGCAGCCAAGAGGGGACTAGCGGAGGGTTAGCCAAAAACATTCAGTACTTC,CASSQEGTSGGLAKNIQYF
TRBJ2-3,-,TRBV2,14,TRBD2,TGTGCCAGCAAACTAGCGCATAGCACAGATACGCAGTATTTT,CASKLAHSTDTQYF
TRBJ1-4,-,TRBV5-4,16,-,TGTGCCAGCAGCCGAGGACCGCGAGGAGGAAGTGAAAAACTGTTTTTT,CASSRGPRGGSEKLFF
TRBJ1-1,-,TRBV7-3,16,TRBD1,TGTGCCAGCAGCTATGAAGCAGGGGGCAGGTACACTGAAGCTTTCTTT,CASSYEAGGRYTEAFF
TRBJ1-1,once,TRBV7-6,13,-,TGTGCCAGCAGCCAACAGACGAACACTGAAGCTTTCTTT,CASSQQTNTEAFF
TRBJ1-2,-,TRBV18,15,-,TGTGCCAGCTCACCCGAGGGGACTCCTAACTATGGCTACACCTTC,CASSPEGTPNYGYTF
TRBJ1-4,few,TRBV19,17,TRBD1,TGTGCCAGTAGTCCAAACGGAGGGACAGGACGTAATGAAAAACTGTTTTTT,CASSPNGGTGRNEKLFF
TRBJ2-3,-,TRBV19,14,-,TGTGCCAGTAGCTTAGCGGCGAGCACAGATACGCAGTATTTT,CASSLAASTDTQYF
TRBJ2-7,-,TRBV11-2,13,-,TGTGCCAGCAGCAGGGGGACCAACTACGAGCAGTACTTC,CASSRGTNYEQYF
TRBJ1-1,-,TRBV5-4,13,TRBD1,TGTGCCAGCAGTCAAACAGGGGGGACTGAAGCTTTCTTT,CASSQTGGTEAFF
TRBJ2-1,-,TRBV7-8,15,-,TGTGCCAGCAGCTTAGCACACAACTCCTACAATGAGCAGTTCTTC,CASSLAHNSYNEQFF
TRBJ2-1,-,TRBV7-2,17,-,TGTGCCAGCAGCTTAGTCGGGCTAGTAGGGAGTTACAATGAGCAGTTCTTC,CASSLVGLVGSYNEQFF
TRBJ2-7,-,TRBV5-1,17,-,TGCGCCAGCAGCTTGTGGTCCGGCCAGGGGGGCTCCTACGAGCAGTACTTC,CASSLWSGQGGSYEQYF
TRBJ1-6,-,TRBV5-1,13,-,TGCGCCAGCAGCTTAAAGACAGATTCACCCCTCCACTTT,CASSLKTDSPLHF
TRBJ1-5,-,TRBV6-5,15,TRBD1,TGTGCCAGCGCCGGGACAGGGGGCTCGAGTCAGCCCCAGCATTTT,CASAGTGGSSQPQHF
TRBJ1-1,-,TRBV5-1,12,TRBD1,TGCGCCAGCGGATCAGGGGGCACTGAAGCTTTCTTT,CASGSGGTEAFF
TRBJ2-7,-,TRBV14,15,TRBD1,TGTGCCAGCAGCCAAGTAAGACAGGGGCCCTACGAGCAGTACTTC,CASSQVRQGPYEQYF
TRBJ1-5,-,TRBV6-2/TRBV6-3,14,TRBD1,TGTGCCAGCACCCCCACCGGGACAGGGGGCATCAGGCATTTT,CASTPTGTGGIRHF
TRBJ1-5,-,TRBV19,15,TRBD1,TGTGCCAGCCATTCCGTACAGACAGGGAATCAGCCCCAGCATTTT,CASHSVQTGNQPQHF
TRBJ1-2,once,TRBV12-3/TRBV12-4,13,-,TGTGCCAGCAGTTTTGCCCGAAACGGTGGCTACACCTTC,CASSFARNGGYTF
TRBJ2-7,-,TRBV5-4,15,-,TGTGCCAGCAGCTTGACTACGGGACACCTCTCAGAGCAGTACTTC,CASSLTTGHLSEQYF
TRBJ2-1,-,TRBV6-1,18,TRBD2,TGTGCCAGCAGTGAAAAAACTAGCGGGACTACTAACCTTTACCAGCAGTTCTTC,CASSEKTSGTTNLYQQFF